The 14 T cell receptor beta chains presented below share a single source sample, sequenced in a study of somatic mutations in cytotoxic T cells in rheumatoid arthritis. Only in-frame clones appear in the TCRdb table, and some are missing; sequencing was by immunoSEQ multiplex PCR. This sample carries roughly 10,000 clones, about 89% of them seen once, and the ten largest clones take less than 1.1%. The sample comprised CD4+ T cells sorted from blood. These receptors were collected from a woman aged 18 to 35 with rheumatoid arthritis.

The rearrangement joins TRBV15 to TRBJ2-7, with D unresolved. This CDR3 comprises 18 residues. Germline lookup yields CDR1 LNHNV and CDR2 YYDKDF (reference sequence). V lost 0 bases, J lost 2 bases, and 20 bases lay in between. CDR3 coding DNA: TGTGCCACCAGCAGAGATTTGTGGTCGAACACCCGCACCTACGAGCAGTACTTC. Translation gives CATSRDLWSNTRTYEQYF.

The chain joins TRBV7-9 to TRBJ1-2, with D tentatively TRBD1 (5 bases). CDR3 length equals 15 residues. Trimming stripped 5 bases from V and 3 bases from J, with 16 bases between. Germline loops: CDR1 SEHNR, CDR2 FQNEAQ (reference sequence). The CDR3 region is CASSPEWPGDYGYTF. The CDR3 nucleotides are TGTGCCAGCAGCCCGGAGTGGCCGGGGGACTATGGCTACACCTTC.

The chain is built from TRBV7-2 and TRBJ2-7; a possible D gene is TRBD1 (5 bases). Germline CDR1 reads SGHTA; CDR2 reads FQGNSA. The CDR3 covers 14 residues. V dropped 4 bases and J dropped 3 bases, with 13 bases sitting between them. In DNA form, the CDR3 reads TGTGCCAGCAGCTCACTCCCCGGACACTACGAGCAGTACTTC. This sequence encodes CASSSLPGHYEQYF.

J is TRBJ2-2 and V is TRBV11-2; 9 bases map to TRBD2. Germline values: CDR1 SGHAT, CDR2 FQNNGV. The V segment lost 2 bases and the J segment 4 bases; nucleotides outside the gene matches: 5. The CDR3 contains 16 residues. CDR3 nucleotides: TGTGCCAGCAGCTTAATGGCGGGAGGGGTCACCGGGGAGCTGTTTTTT. This translates into CASSLMAGGVTGELFF.

This rearrangement joins TRBV12-1 to TRBJ1-4; the table's D call of TRBD1 was not tested on the DNA. TRBV12-1 is a known pseudogene. The CDR3 is 17 amino acids. In nucleotides, the CDR3 is TGTGCCAGCAGCTTTATGCCGGGACAGGGAAAGGGTGAAAAACTGTTTTTT. The encoded protein is CASSFMPGQGKGEKLFF.

The CDR3 bases are TGTGCCAGCAGCGTAGTAGGGACAGCCCTCACCGGGGAGCTGTTTTTT. It is translated as CASSVVGTALTGELFF. V is TRBV9 and J is TRBJ2-2; 7 positions match TRBD1. This CDR3 is built from 16 residues. The V and J ends lost 0 bases and 4 bases, in that order; junction bases with no gene match: 6. Germline loops: CDR1 SGDLS, CDR2 YYNGEE.

The chain recombines TRBV5-6 with TRBJ1-1; TRBD1 matches at 10 bases. This CDR3 region has 18 residues. V was clipped by 3 bases and J by 0 bases; unmatched bases: 11. Germline assignment: CDR1 SGHDT and CDR2 YYEEEE. The chain's CDR3 is CASSSPGQGTFMNTEAFF. The CDR3 region has the DNA TGTGCCAGCAGCTCACCGGGACAGGGGACATTCATGAACACTGAAGCTTTCTTT.

The rearrangement uses TRBV6-5 and TRBJ1-4; maybe TRBD1 (6 bases). V lost 7 bases, J lost 7 bases, and 16 bases lay in between. The CDR3 runs to 14 residues. Per germline, CDR1 MNHEY and CDR2 SVGAGI. CDR3 sequence (DNA): TGTGCCAGCACCGGAGGGGGGGTGGGTGAAAAACTGTTTTTT. This translates into CASTGGGVGEKLFF.

The CDR3, as DNA: TGTGCCAGCAGCTTGCTCCGGGACAGGGCCTCTGGGGCCAACGTCCTGACTTTC. It is translated as CASSLLRDRASGANVLTF. This sequence joins TRBV5-6 and TRBJ2-6; 9 bases line up with TRBD1. The V gene's germline CDR1 is SGHDT and CDR2 YYEEEE. Unmatched junction bases numbered 5, after V lost 1 base and J lost 0 bases. The length of the CDR3 is 18 residues.

This clone is a singleton in its sample. This chain uses TRBV6-5 with TRBJ1-4; TRBD1 is a possible D gene (5 bases). The germline V gene encodes CDR1 MNHEY and CDR2 SVGAGI. V lost 8 bases to trimming and J lost 7 bases, with 8 bases between them. The CDR3 extends over 11 amino acids. CDR3 loop: CASGRGEKLFF. DNA of the CDR3: TGTGCCAGCGGGAGGGGTGAAAAACTGTTTTTT.

The V gene is TRBV19, the J gene TRBJ2-7; D may be TRBD1 (7 bases). CDR1 and CDR2 (germline): LNHDA, SQIVND (reference sequence). The V gene lost 5 bases and the J gene lost 1 base, with 15 bases spanning the gap. The CDR3 covers 15 residues. CDR3 in amino acids: CASSQAGQMSYEQYF. The DNA of the CDR3 is TGTGCCAGTAGTCAGGCGGGACAGATGTCCTACGAGCAGTACTTC.

V usage is TRBV5-1 and J usage is TRBJ1-1; a weak D match, TRBD1 (6 bases). The CDR3 is 16 amino acids. Looked up from germline, CDR1 is SGHRS and CDR2 is YFSETQ. V lost 1 base and J lost 4, with 17 bases in between. The CDR3 region is CASSLIIGGASTEAFF. CDR3 sequence (DNA): TGCGCCAGCAGCTTGATCATCGGGGGGGCGAGCACTGAAGCTTTCTTT. Using reference TRBV5-1 and TRBJ1-1 for the parts outside the CDR3, the full variable domain is KAGVTQTPRYLIKTRGQQVTLSCSPISGHRSVSWYQQTPGQGLQFLFEYFSETQRNKGNFPGRFSGRQFSNSRSEMNVSTLELGDSALYLCASSLIIGGASTEAFFGQGTRLTVV.

The chain carries TRBV10-1 and TRBJ2-5, with TRBD2 matching 13 bases. Germline lookup yields CDR1 WNHNN and CDR2 SYGVQD (reference sequence). V trimming: 4 bases; J trimming: 5 bases; junction bases outside the gene matches: 4. The CDR3 covers 15 residues. The CDR3 sequence: CASSGGLAGVETQYF. Written as DNA, the CDR3 is TGCGCCAGCAGTGGTGGACTAGCGGGAGTGGAGACCCAGTACTTC.

The gene calls are TRBV11-3 and TRBJ2-5; 9 bases map to TRBD2. The CDR3 consists of 14 residues. Per germline, CDR1 SGHNT and CDR2 YENEEA. V trimming: 5 bases; J trimming: 1 base; junction bases outside the gene matches: 2. The CDR3 sequence: CASSPGLAQETQYF. The CDR3 nucleotides read TGTGCCAGCAGCCCGGGACTAGCCCAAGAGACCCAGTACTTC.